Reported below is one T cell receptor beta chain. The data stem from a study of blood T cell repertoires in COVID-19. Background on the study: PBMCs, B-cell-depleted T cells, or T cells provided the cDNA or gDNA that made up the material.

The germline CDR1 and CDR2 sequences are SGHTA and FQGNSA. V was clipped by 0 bases and J by 7 bases; unmatched bases: 8. There are 15 residues in the CDR3. Enrollment of patients from Seattle took place during active infection, with longitudinal follow-up. Per the authors' pipeline: Estimation of nucleated cell counts relied on the amplification of reference gene primers. Generated by immunoSEQ multiplex PCR, the TCRdb table keeps only in-frame clones and is missing some. From that table come the V and J calls and clone size; the DNA was used to work out D and trimming. The sample lists some 220,000 clones, 82% occurring once.

The V call is TRBV7-2, the J call TRBJ2-7; 8 bases match TRBD2. The sequence came from a woman in her seventies with COVID-19, enrolled during active disease. Sequencing input: peripheral blood. In DNA form, the CDR3 reads TGTGCCAGCAGCTTAGCCTCGGGACTAGTTGTTGAGCAGTACTTC. Its protein is CASSLASGLVVEQYF.